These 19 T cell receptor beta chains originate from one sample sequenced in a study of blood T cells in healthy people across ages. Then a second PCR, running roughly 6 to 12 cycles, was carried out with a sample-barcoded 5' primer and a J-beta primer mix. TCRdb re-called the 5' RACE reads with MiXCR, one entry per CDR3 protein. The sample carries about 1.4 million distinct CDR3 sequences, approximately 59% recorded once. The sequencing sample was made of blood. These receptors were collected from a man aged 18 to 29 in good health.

CDR3 residues: CAWSVPRASGRDEQFF. The CDR3 region has the DNA TGTGCCTGGAGTGTCCCACGTGCTAGCGGGAGAGATGAGCAGTTCTTC. This chain uses TRBV30 with TRBJ2-1; 10 bases fit TRBD2. The length of the CDR3 is 16 residues. Trimming took 0 bases from V and 8 from J; bases not matched to a gene: 10. CDR1 is GTSNPN and CDR2 is SVGIG in the germline V gene (reference sequence).

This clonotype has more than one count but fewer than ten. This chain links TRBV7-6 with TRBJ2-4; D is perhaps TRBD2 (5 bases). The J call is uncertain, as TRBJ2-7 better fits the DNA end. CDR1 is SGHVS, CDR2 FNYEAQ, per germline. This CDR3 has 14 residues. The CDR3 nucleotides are TGTGCCAGCAGTGAGCGGAACAGCGAACACGAGCAGTACTTC. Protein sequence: CASSERNSEHEQYF.

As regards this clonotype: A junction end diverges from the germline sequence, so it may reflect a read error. CDR3 protein: CASSRGTGGEEKLFF. CDR3 coding DNA: TGTGCTAGCAGCCGGGGGACAGGGGGCGAGGAAAAACTGTTTTTT. The chain couples TRBV4-2 to TRBJ1-4, with 12 bases fitting TRBD1. Germline CDR1 LGHNA, CDR2 YNFKEQ. CDR3 length: 15 residues.

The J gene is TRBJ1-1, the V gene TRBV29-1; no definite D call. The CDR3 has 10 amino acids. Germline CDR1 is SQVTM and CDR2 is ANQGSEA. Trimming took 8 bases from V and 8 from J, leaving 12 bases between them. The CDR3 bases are TGCAGCACCTCTGACGCAGAAGCTTTCTTT. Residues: CSTSDAEAFF.

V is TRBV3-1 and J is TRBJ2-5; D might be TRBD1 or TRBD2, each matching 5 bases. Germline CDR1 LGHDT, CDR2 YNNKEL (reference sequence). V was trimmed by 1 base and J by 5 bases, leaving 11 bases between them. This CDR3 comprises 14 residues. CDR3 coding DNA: TGTGCCAGCAGCCAAGCGGGACGATGGGAGACCCAGTACTTC. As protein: CASSQAGRWETQYF.

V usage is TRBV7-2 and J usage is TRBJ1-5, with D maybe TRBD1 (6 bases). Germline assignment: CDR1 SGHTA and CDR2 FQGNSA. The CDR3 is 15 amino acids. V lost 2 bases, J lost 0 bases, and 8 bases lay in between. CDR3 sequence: CASSLLDSSNQPQHF. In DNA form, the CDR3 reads TGTGCCAGCAGCTTACTGGACAGTAGCAATCAGCCCCAGCATTTT.

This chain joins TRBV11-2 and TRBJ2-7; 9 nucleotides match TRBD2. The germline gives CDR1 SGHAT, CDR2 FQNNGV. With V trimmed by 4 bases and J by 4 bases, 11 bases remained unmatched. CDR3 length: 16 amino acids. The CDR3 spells CASSSARSGRRYEQYF. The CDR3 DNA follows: TGTGCCAGCAGCTCCGCCCGTAGCGGGAGAAGGTACGAGCAGTACTTC. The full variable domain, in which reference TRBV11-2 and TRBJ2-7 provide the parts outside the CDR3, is EAGVAQSPRYKIIEKRQSVAFWCNPISGHATLYWYQQILGQGPKLLIQFQNNGVVDDSQLPKDRFSAERLKGVDSTLKIQPAKLEDSAVYLCASSSARSGRRYEQYFGPGTRLTVT.

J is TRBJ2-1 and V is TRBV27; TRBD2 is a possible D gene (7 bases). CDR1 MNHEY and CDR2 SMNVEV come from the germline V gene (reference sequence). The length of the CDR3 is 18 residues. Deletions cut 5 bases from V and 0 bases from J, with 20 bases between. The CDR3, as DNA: TGTGCCAGCAGTATCGATTCCGGGGGGCGCGGCTCCTACAATGAGCAGTTCTTC. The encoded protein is CASSIDSGGRGSYNEQFF.

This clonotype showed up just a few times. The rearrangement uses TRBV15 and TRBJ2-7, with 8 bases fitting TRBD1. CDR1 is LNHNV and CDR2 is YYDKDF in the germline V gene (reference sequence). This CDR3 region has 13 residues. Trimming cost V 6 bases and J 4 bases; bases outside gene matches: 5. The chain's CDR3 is CATRTGAGYEQYF. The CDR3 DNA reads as TGTGCCACCAGGACAGGGGCAGGATACGAGCAGTACTTC.

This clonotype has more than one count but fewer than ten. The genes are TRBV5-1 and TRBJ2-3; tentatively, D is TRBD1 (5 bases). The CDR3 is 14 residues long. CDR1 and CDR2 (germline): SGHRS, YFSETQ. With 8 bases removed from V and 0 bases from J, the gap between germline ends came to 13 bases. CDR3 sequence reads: CASGTTASTDTQYF. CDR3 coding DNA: TGCGCCAGTGGAACGACAGCCAGCACAGATACGCAGTATTTT.

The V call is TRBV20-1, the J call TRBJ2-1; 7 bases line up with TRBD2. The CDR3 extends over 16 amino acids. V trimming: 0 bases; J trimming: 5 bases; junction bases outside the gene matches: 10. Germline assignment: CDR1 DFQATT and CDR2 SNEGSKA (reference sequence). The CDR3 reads CSARDLLAVGNNEQFF. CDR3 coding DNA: TGCAGTGCTAGAGATCTCCTAGCGGTTGGGAACAATGAGCAGTTCTTC.

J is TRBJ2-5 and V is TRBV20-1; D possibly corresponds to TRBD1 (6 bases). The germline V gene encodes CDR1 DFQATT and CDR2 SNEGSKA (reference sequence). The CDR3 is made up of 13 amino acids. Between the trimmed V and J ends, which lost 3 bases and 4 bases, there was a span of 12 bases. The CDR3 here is CSARGAGRETQYF. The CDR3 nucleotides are TGCAGTGCTAGGGGGGCAGGGAGAGAGACCCAGTACTTC.

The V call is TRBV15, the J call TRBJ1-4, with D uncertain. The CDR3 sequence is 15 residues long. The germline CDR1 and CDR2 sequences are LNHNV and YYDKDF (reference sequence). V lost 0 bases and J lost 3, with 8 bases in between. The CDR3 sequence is CATSRDGGSNEKLFF. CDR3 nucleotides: TGTGCCACCAGCAGAGATGGAGGATCTAATGAAAAACTGTTTTTT.

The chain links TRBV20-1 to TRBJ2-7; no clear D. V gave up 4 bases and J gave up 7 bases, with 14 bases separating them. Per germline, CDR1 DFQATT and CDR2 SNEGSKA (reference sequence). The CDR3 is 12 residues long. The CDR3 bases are TGCAGTGCTAAACAGAGAGGTGGGGAGCAGTACTTC. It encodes CSAKQRGGEQYF.

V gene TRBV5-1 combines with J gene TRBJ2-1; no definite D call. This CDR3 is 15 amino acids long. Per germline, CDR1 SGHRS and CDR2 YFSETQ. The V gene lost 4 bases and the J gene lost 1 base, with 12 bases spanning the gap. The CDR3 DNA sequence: TGCGCCAGCAGCATCCGGACCTCGTCCTACAATGAGCAGTTCTTC. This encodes CASSIRTSSYNEQFF.

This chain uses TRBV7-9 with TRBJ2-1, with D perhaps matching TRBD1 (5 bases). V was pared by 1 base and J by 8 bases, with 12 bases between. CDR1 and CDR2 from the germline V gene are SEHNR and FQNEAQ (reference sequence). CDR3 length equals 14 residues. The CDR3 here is CASSLEGRGHEQFF. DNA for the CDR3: TGTGCCAGCAGCTTAGAGGGGCGAGGCCATGAGCAGTTCTTC.

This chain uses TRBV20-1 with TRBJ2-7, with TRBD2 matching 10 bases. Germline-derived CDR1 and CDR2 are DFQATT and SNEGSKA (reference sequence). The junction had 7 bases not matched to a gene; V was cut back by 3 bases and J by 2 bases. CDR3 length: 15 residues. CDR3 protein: CSASLAGGLAYEQYF. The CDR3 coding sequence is TGCAGTGCTAGCTTAGCGGGAGGTCTAGCCTACGAGCAGTACTTC.

The CDR3 nucleotides read TGTGCCAGCAGCTTAGACAGGGGACATCGGGACTATGGCTACACCTTC. Amino acid sequence: CASSLDRGHRDYGYTF. The gene calls are TRBV7-9 and TRBJ1-2; 7 positions agree with TRBD1. The germline V gene has CDR1 SEHNR and CDR2 FQNEAQ (reference sequence). The CDR3 consists of 16 residues. The V gene end was trimmed by 1 base and the J gene end by 3 bases; junction bases not matched to a gene: 8. Filled out from reference TRBV7-9 and TRBJ1-2, the complete variable domain reads DTGVSQNPRHKITKRGQNVTFRCDPISEHNRLYWYRQTLGQGPEFLTYFQNEAQLEKSRLLSDRFSAERPKGSFSTLEIQRTEQGDSAMYLCASSLDRGHRDYGYTFGSGTRLTVV.

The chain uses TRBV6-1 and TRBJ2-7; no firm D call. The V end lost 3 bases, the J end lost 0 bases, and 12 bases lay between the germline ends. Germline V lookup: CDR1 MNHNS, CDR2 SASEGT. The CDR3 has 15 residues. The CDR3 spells CASSETDLSSYEQYF. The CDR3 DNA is TGTGCCAGCAGTGAGACCGATCTGAGCTCCTACGAGCAGTACTTC.